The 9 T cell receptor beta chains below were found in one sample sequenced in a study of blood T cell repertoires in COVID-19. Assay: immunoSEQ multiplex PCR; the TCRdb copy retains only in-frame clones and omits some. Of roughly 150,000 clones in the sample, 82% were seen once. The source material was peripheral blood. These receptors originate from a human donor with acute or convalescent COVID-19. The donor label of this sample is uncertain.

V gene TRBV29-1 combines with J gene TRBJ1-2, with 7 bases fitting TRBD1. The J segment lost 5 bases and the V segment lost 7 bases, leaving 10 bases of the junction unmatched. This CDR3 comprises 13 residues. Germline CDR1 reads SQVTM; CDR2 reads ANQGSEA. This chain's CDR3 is CSATGQTSYGYTF. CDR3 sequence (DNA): TGCAGCGCTACGGGACAGACAAGTTATGGCTACACCTTC.

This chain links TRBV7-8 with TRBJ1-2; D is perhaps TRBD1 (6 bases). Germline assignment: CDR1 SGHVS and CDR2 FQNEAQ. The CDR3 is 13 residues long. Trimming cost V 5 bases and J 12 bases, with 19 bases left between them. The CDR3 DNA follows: TGTGCCAGCAGCCCGAGGCCCGGGGGGCAAGACACCTTC. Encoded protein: CASSPRPGGQDTF.

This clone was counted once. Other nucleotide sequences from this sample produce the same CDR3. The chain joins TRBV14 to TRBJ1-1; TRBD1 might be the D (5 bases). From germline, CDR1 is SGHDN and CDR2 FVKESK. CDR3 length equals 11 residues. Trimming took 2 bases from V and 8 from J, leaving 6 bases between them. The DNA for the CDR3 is TGTGCCAGCAGCCAACGGGGGGAAGCTTTCTTT. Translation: CASSQRGEAFF. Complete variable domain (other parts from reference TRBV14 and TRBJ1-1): EAGVTQFPSHSVIEKGQTVTLRCDPISGHDNLYWYRRVMGKEIKFLLHFVKESKQDESGMPNNRFLAERTGGTYSTLKVQPAELEDSGVYFCASSQRGEAFFGQGTRLTVV.

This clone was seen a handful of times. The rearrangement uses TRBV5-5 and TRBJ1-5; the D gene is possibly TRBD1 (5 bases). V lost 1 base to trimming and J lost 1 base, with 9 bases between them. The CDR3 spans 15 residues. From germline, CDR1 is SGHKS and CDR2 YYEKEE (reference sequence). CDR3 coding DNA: TGTGCCAGCAGCTTGATCGCAGGGAGCAATCAGCCCCAGCATTTT. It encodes CASSLIAGSNQPQHF.

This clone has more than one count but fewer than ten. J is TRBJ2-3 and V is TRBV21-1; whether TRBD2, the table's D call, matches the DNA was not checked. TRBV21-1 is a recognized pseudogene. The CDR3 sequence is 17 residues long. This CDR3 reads CASSKCGGQKSTDTQYF. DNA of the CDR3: TGTGCCAGCAGCAAATGTGGCGGGCAGAAAAGCACAGATACGCAGTATTTT.

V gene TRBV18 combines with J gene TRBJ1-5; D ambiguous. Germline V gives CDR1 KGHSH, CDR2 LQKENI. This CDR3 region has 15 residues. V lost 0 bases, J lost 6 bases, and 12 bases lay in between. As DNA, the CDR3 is TGTGCCAGCTCACCACCTATTAGTCCCCCTCAGCCCCAGCATTTT. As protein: CASSPPISPPQPQHF.

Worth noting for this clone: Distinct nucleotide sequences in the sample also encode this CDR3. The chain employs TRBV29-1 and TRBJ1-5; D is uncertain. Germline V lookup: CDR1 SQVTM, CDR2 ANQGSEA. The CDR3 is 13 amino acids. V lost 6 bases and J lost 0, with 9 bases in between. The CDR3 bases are TGCAGCGTGGCGGAGAATAGCAATCAGCCCCAGCATTTT. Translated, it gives CSVAENSNQPQHF.

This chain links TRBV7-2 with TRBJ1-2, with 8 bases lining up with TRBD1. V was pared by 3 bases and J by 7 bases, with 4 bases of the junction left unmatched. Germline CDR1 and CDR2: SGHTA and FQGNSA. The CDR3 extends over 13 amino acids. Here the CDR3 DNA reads TGTGCCAGCAGCTTGCAGGGGGCGTTTGGCTACACCTTC. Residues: CASSLQGAFGYTF.

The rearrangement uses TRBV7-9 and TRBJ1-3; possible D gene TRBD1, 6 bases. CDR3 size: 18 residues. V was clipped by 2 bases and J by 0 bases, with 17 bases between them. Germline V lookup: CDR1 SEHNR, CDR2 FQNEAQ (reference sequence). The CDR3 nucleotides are TGTGCCAGCAGCTTATACGGCAGGGGACGAAGCTCTGGAAACACCATATATTTT. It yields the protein CASSLYGRGRSSGNTIYF.